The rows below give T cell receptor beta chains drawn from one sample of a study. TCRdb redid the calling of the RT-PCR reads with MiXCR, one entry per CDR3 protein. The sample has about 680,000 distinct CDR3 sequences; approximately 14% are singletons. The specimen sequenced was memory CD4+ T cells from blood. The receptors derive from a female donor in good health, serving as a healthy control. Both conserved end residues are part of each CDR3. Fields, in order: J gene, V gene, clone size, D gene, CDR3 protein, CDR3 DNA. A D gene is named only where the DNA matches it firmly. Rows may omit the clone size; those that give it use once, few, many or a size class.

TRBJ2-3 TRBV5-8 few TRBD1 CASSLEPGQGLDTQYF TGTGCCAGCAGCTTGGAGCCGGGACAGGGGTTAGATACGCAGTATTTT
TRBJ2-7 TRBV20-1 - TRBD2 CSASSGSEQYF TGCAGTGCCTCTAGCGGGAGCGAGCAGTACTTC
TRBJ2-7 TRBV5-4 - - CASSLDGQVYEQYF TGTGCCAGCAGCTTGGATGGTCAGGTCTACGAGCAGTACTTC
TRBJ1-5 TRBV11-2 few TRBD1 CASSSTGTENQPQHF TGTGCCAGCAGCAGTACCGGGACAGAGAATCAGCCCCAGCATTTT
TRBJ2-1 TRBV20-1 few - CSASNRQGGDEQFF TGCAGTGCTAGTAATCGACAGGGAGGAGATGAGCAGTTCTTC
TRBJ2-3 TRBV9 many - CASSATAAGLDTQYF TGTGCCAGCAGCGCGACAGCGGCCGGCTTGGATACGCAGTATTTT
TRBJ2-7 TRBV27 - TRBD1 CASSAEGDRGPHSYEQYF TGTGCCAGCAGCGCGGAGGGGGACAGGGGGCCCCATTCCTACGAGCAGTACTTC
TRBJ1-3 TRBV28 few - CASSTPGNTIYF TGTGCCAGCAGTACCCCTGGAAACACCATATATTTT
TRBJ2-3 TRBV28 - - CASTNSLMGDTQYF TGTGCCAGCACAAATAGCTTAATGGGAGATACGCAGTATTTT
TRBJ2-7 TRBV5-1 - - CASRDSTLYNEQYF TGCGCCAGCAGAGATAGCACCCTATACAACGAGCAGTACTTC
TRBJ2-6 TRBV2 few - CASGPDNTGANVLTF TGTGCCAGCGGACCGGATAACACTGGGGCCAACGTCCTGACTTTC
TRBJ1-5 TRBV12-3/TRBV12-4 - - CASSLGGGHQPQHF TGTGCCAGCAGTTTGGGAGGGGGTCATCAGCCCCAGCATTTT